Presented here are 31 T cell receptor beta chains from one specimen sequenced in a study of T-cell reconstitution after alpha-beta-depleted transplantation in children. TCRbeta library preparation incorporated unique molecular identifiers. From the PCR reads, TCRdb called clonotypes with MiXCR, one entry per CDR3 protein. The table shows 200,000 to 250,000 distinct CDR3 sequences, with about 11% occurring only once. Source: PBMCs, taken before TCRalphabeta/CD19-depleted stem cell transplant. These receptors were collected from a child younger than two with acute myeloid leukemia, due to receive a stem cell transplant.

This clonotype was counted ten times or more. The chain links TRBV11-2 to TRBJ2-7; 7 bases map to TRBD1. Germline CDR1 is SGHAT and CDR2 is FQNNGV. The CDR3 has 14 amino acids. With V trimmed by 3 bases and J by 4 bases, 6 bases remained unmatched. CDR3 sequence reads: CASSFGTAGYEQYF. CDR3 nucleotides: TGTGCCAGCAGCTTTGGGACAGCTGGATACGAGCAGTACTTC.

There are many counts of this clonotype. The chain carries TRBV12-3 or TRBV12-4 and TRBJ1-5, with TRBD1 matching 10 bases. This CDR3 comprises 17 residues. J was trimmed by 0 bases and V by 6 bases; bases with no gene match: 8. The CDR3 nucleotides are TGTGCCAGCAGATCGACGGGACAGGGGTATAGCAATCAGCCCCAGCATTTT. This sequence encodes CASRSTGQGYSNQPQHF.

This clonotype was counted ten times or more. This chain connects TRBV5-1 to TRBJ2-1; D may be TRBD1 or TRBD2 (5 bases each). The V and J ends lost 1 base and 1 base respectively, with 12 bases between them. The CDR3 has 16 amino acids. Germline V gene sequence: CDR1 SGHRS, CDR2 YFSETQ. DNA of the CDR3: TGCGCCAGCAGCTTGTCGGGGCTCCTTTCCTACAATGAGCAGTTCTTC. It codes for CASSLSGLLSYNEQFF.

Concerning this clonotype: A read error may be the cause here, since a much bigger clone is one base away. This chain connects TRBV2 to TRBJ2-3, with no clear D. Trimming took off 3 bases at V and 0 bases at J, with 13 bases between the two ends. Germline V gene data show CDR1 as SNHLY and CDR2 as FYNNEI. The CDR3 length is 16 residues. CDR3 sequence: CASSEVVGISTDTQYF. The DNA of the CDR3 is TGTGCCAGCAGTGAGGTAGTGGGGATTAGCACAGATACGCAGTATTTT.

The table lists this clonotype with a few counts. The chain recombines TRBV7-8 with TRBJ1-1; possibly TRBD1 for D (5 bases). Deletions cut 3 bases from V and 0 bases from J, with 14 bases between. CDR1 SGHVS and CDR2 FQNEAQ come from the germline V gene. The CDR3 has 16 residues. The CDR3 here is CASSFSPRGVNTEAFF. CDR3 nucleotide sequence: TGTGCCAGCAGCTTTAGTCCAAGAGGGGTGAACACTGAAGCTTTCTTT.

This clonotype was seen at least ten times. The chain has TRBV20-1 and TRBJ1-5; no definite D call. The CDR3 consists of 15 residues. Per the germline V gene, CDR1 is DFQATT and CDR2 is SNEGSKA (reference sequence). Trimming left V 6 bases short and J 0 bases short, with 15 bases between. CDR3 in amino acids: CSALHGQYSNQPQHF. In DNA, the CDR3 is TGCAGTGCCCTCCATGGGCAGTATAGCAATCAGCCCCAGCATTTT.

Many counts were recorded for this clonotype. The gene calls are TRBV20-1 and TRBJ2-3; D remains ambiguous. The V end was cut by 1 base, the J end by 1 base, with 15 bases between. This CDR3 has 16 amino acids. Germline CDR1 DFQATT, CDR2 SNEGSKA (reference sequence). Here the CDR3 reads CSARGSPLRGTDTQYF. The CDR3 DNA reads as TGCAGTGCTAGAGGCTCCCCTCTTAGAGGCACAGATACGCAGTATTTT.

About this clonotype itself: A much larger clone differs from this one at a single base, so this may be a read error. The chain links TRBV28 to TRBJ2-7; 7 bases fit TRBD1. CDR1 is MDHEN and CDR2 is SYDVKM in the germline V gene. J was trimmed by 1 base and V by 5 bases; bases with no gene match: 14. The CDR3 runs 17 residues. The CDR3: CASSHRLRDSGSYEQYF. CDR3 DNA: TGTGCCAGCAGTCACCGCCTCCGGGACAGTGGGTCCTACGAGCAGTACTTC.

There are a few counts of this clonotype. The V and J genes are TRBV20-1 and TRBJ1-2, with unresolved D. Per the germline V gene, CDR1 is DFQATT and CDR2 is SNEGSKA (reference sequence). The CDR3 covers 14 residues. Deletions cut 2 bases from V and 8 bases from J, with 18 bases between. CDR3: CSARPGIGLGGYTF. Here the CDR3 DNA reads TGCAGTGCTAGACCAGGCATCGGTTTGGGGGGCTACACCTTC.

This clonotype was seen repeatedly, ten times or more. V and J are TRBV27 and TRBJ1-6, with unresolved D. Germline lookup yields CDR1 MNHEY and CDR2 SMNVEV (reference sequence). The CDR3 totals 14 residues. Trimming cost V 7 bases and J 0 bases, with 7 bases left between them. The CDR3 loop reads CASTTSSYNSPLHF. Here the CDR3 DNA reads TGTGCCAGCACCACCAGCTCCTATAATTCACCCCTCCACTTT.

This chain links TRBV10-3 with TRBJ2-3, with 7 bases identical to TRBD2. The CDR3 covers 15 residues. Per the germline V gene, CDR1 is ENHRY and CDR2 is SYGVKD. V lost 6 bases and J lost 1; bases outside the gene matches: 7. In nucleotides, the CDR3 is TGTGCCATCAGCCCCTCGAGCGGGGGCACAGATACGCAGTATTTT. It yields the protein CAISPSSGGTDTQYF.

The table lists this clonotype with many counts. The rearrangement links TRBV7-9 to TRBJ2-7; D remains unclear. V lost 8 bases and J lost 1, with 15 bases in between. The CDR3 is 14 residues long. CDR1 and CDR2 (germline): SEHNR, FQNEAQ (reference sequence). The CDR3 region has the DNA TGTGCCAGCTCCCCGGCGGAAGATTCCTACGAGCAGTACTTC. The encoded protein is CASSPAEDSYEQYF.

This clonotype was seen many times. The V and J genes are TRBV28 and TRBJ1-2, with unresolved D. This CDR3 contains 14 residues. Germline V CDR1 and CDR2: MDHEN, SYDVKM. The V end was cut by 2 bases, the J end by 2 bases, with 9 bases between. The CDR3 loop reads CASSLLRRNYGYTF. CDR3 in DNA: TGTGCCAGCAGTTTACTGAGGCGGAACTATGGCTACACCTTC.

This clonotype has only a few counts. The rearrangement joins TRBV4-1 to TRBJ2-7, with 9 bases fitting TRBD2. The CDR3 runs to 16 residues. In germline, CDR1 is MGHRA, CDR2 YSYEKL. The V gene end was trimmed by 1 base and the J gene end by 5 bases; junction bases not matched to a gene: 9. Here the CDR3 reads CASSQGAGGDYHEQYF. The CDR3 DNA reads as TGCGCCAGCAGCCAAGGGGCGGGAGGGGACTACCACGAGCAGTACTTC.

The table lists this clonotype with many counts. V and J are TRBV5-5 and TRBJ2-7; 7 bases map to TRBD2. The CDR3 consists of 15 residues. Trimming removed 4 bases from V and 0 bases from J; junction bases left unmatched: 7. Germline lookup yields CDR1 SGHKS and CDR2 YYEKEE (reference sequence). The CDR3 reads CASSKSGMGSYEQYF. Written as DNA, the CDR3 is TGTGCCAGCAGCAAAAGCGGGATGGGCTCCTACGAGCAGTACTTC. Based on the CDR3 plus reference TRBV5-5 and TRBJ2-7, the full variable domain is DAGVTQSPTHLIKTRGQQVTLRCSPISGHKSVSWYQQVLGQGPQFIFQYYEKEERGRGNFPDRFSARQFPNYSSELNVNALLLGDSALYLCASSKSGMGSYEQYFGPGTRLTVT.

This chain uses TRBV6-6 with TRBJ2-1; D unresolved. Per germline, CDR1 MNHNY and CDR2 SVGAGI (reference sequence). This CDR3 spans 12 amino acids. The V gene lost 2 bases and the J gene lost 8 bases, with 7 bases spanning the gap. In nucleotides, the CDR3 is TGTGCCAGCAGTTACGAGCACGATGAGCAGTTCTTC. Translated: CASSYEHDEQFF.

This clonotype was seen repeatedly, ten times or more. The chain joins TRBV5-1 to TRBJ2-3; tentative D call: TRBD2 (6 bases). The germline CDR1 and CDR2 sequences are SGHRS and YFSETQ. Trimming stripped 0 bases from V and 2 bases from J, with 7 bases between. The CDR3 is 14 amino acids. CDR3 loop: CASSLGGDTDTQYF. The CDR3 DNA follows: TGCGCCAGCAGCTTGGGGGGGGACACAGATACGCAGTATTTT.

The V and J genes are TRBV5-1 and TRBJ2-5; D may be TRBD2 (6 bases). Germline lookup yields CDR1 SGHRS and CDR2 YFSETQ. V lost 4 bases and J 1 base, leaving 14 bases between the germline ends. This CDR3 is 15 amino acids long. CDR3 sequence (DNA): TGCGCCAGCAGCGCCCTCGGACTACCCCAAGAGACCCAGTACTTC. Protein: CASSALGLPQETQYF.

This clonotype showed up many times. The chain has TRBV5-4 and TRBJ1-4, with 7 bases lining up with TRBD1. The junction had 4 bases not matched to a gene; V was cut back by 0 bases and J by 5 bases. The CDR3 has 15 amino acids. The germline V gene has CDR1 SGHNT and CDR2 YYREEE (reference sequence). The CDR3 nucleotides are TGTGCCAGCAGCTTGGCAGGGGGGGGGAATGAAAAACTGTTTTTT. It yields the protein CASSLAGGGNEKLFF. The whole variable domain, filled in from reference TRBV5-4 and TRBJ1-4, reads ETGVTQSPTHLIKTRGQQVTLRCSSQSGHNTVSWYQQALGQGPQFIFQYYREEENGRGNFPPRFSGLQFPNYSSELNVNALELDDSALYLCASSLAGGGNEKLFFGSGTQLSVL.

This clonotype was observed at least ten times. The V gene is TRBV12-3 or TRBV12-4, the J gene TRBJ1-5; D gene ambiguous. CDR3 size: 15 residues. V lost 3 bases and J lost 0, with 9 bases in between. The CDR3 is CASSFRQYSNQPQHF. Here the CDR3 DNA reads TGTGCCAGCAGTTTTAGGCAATATAGCAATCAGCCCCAGCATTTT.

This clonotype was found many times. J is TRBJ2-1 and V is TRBV29-1, with a weak D call TRBD2 (5 bases). The ends were cut back, 5 bases at V and 7 bases at J, with 15 bases in the middle. This CDR3 spans 13 amino acids. Germline V gene sequence: CDR1 SQVTM, CDR2 ANQGSEA. The CDR3 loop reads CSVTRVIGNEQFF. DNA of the CDR3: TGCAGCGTTACGAGGGTCATCGGGAATGAGCAGTTCTTC.

Ten or more counts support this clonotype. This chain connects TRBV7-3 to TRBJ2-3; 9 bases fit TRBD2. The CDR3 extends over 16 amino acids. Germline V gene lookup returns CDR1 SGHTA and CDR2 FQGTGA. J gave up 3 bases and V 2 bases, and 6 bases lay outside the gene matches. In DNA form, the CDR3 reads TGTGCCAGCAGCTTAGGTTCTGCGGGAGGGACAGATACGCAGTATTTT. Its protein is CASSLGSAGGTDTQYF.

The chain links TRBV20-1 to TRBJ2-3; D tentatively fits TRBD1 or TRBD2 (5 bases each). Germline V gives CDR1 DFQATT, CDR2 SNEGSKA (reference sequence). The CDR3 contains 14 residues. V lost 0 bases, J lost 1 base, and 8 bases lay in between. This CDR3 is CSARDWDRTDTQYF. In DNA, the CDR3 is TGCAGTGCTAGAGACTGGGACCGCACAGATACGCAGTATTTT.

This clonotype was recorded at least ten times. The chain carries TRBV28 and TRBJ1-4; no clear D gene. Germline V gene data show CDR1 as MDHEN and CDR2 as SYDVKM. The CDR3 loop spans 14 amino acids. The ends were cut back, 4 bases at V and 3 bases at J, with 9 bases in the middle. The CDR3 coding sequence is TGTGCCAGCAGTTCATCCACAGCTAATGAAAAACTGTTTTTT. Translated, it gives CASSSSTANEKLFF.

This clonotype has more than one count but fewer than ten. Because the CDR3's place on the DNA is in doubt, the DNA is left out and the CDR3 is given as listed by TCRdb. The chain joins TRBV12-2 to TRBJ2-1; no check of the table's D call, TRBD1, against the DNA was made. TRBV12-2 represents a pseudogene. The CDR3 is 16 amino acids long, termini counted. The CDR3 sequence is CASRLVGGGTYNEQFF.

This clonotype has ten or more counts. This chain joins TRBV20-1 and TRBJ2-1; TRBD1 aligns across 7 bases. The germline V gene encodes CDR1 DFQATT and CDR2 SNEGSKA (reference sequence). This CDR3 spans 14 amino acids. J gave up 6 bases and V 1 base, and 6 bases lay outside the gene matches. The CDR3 protein is CSARVGGAGNEQFF. In DNA form, the CDR3 reads TGCAGTGCTAGAGTAGGGGGCGCCGGCAATGAGCAGTTCTTC.

This clonotype was detected ten times or more. The V and J genes are TRBV20-1 and TRBJ2-5; D gene unclear. From germline, CDR1 is DFQATT and CDR2 SNEGSKA (reference sequence). The CDR3 is 12 residues long. The V and J ends lost 4 bases and 2 bases respectively, with 8 bases between them. As DNA, the CDR3 is TGCAGTGCTATCGCCTTACAAGAGACCCAGTACTTC. Protein: CSAIALQETQYF.

The genes are TRBV6-4 and TRBJ2-1; perhaps TRBD2 as D (6 bases). Germline-derived CDR1 and CDR2 are MRHNA and SNTAGT. V shed 3 bases and J shed 6 bases, with 15 bases lying between them. The CDR3 totals 15 residues. In DNA, the CDR3 is TGTGCCAGCAGTGAATATGGCGGGGCTGCCAATGAGCAGTTCTTC. It codes for CASSEYGGAANEQFF.

This clonotype showed up many times. The chain is built from TRBV10-3 and TRBJ2-7, with D perhaps TRBD1 or TRBD2 (6 bases each). V lost 10 bases, J lost 4 bases, and 23 bases lay in between. Germline V gene sequence: CDR1 ENHRY, CDR2 SYGVKD. This CDR3 is 15 amino acids long. In DNA, the CDR3 is TGTGCCACCCGACCCGGGGGCCCAACTACTTACGAGCAGTACTTC. It translates to CATRPGGPTTYEQYF.

This clonotype has only a few counts. The chain carries TRBV29-1 and TRBJ2-5; TRBD1 matches at 7 bases. The CDR3 has 11 amino acids. Germline V lookup: CDR1 SQVTM, CDR2 ANQGSEA. V lost 6 bases, J lost 3 bases, and 1 base stayed unmatched. For the CDR3, the DNA is TGCAGCGTGGGACAGAAAGAGACCCAGTACTTC. Translating gives CSVGQKETQYF. Filled out from reference TRBV29-1 and TRBJ2-5, the complete variable domain reads SAVISQKPSRDICQRGTSLTIQCQVDSQVTMMFWYRQQPGQSLTLIATANQGSEATYESGFVIDKFPISRPNLTFSTLTVSNMSPEDSSIYLCSVGQKETQYFGPGTRLLVL.

This clonotype appeared many times. The J gene is TRBJ2-7, the V gene TRBV29-1, with TRBD1 matching over 7 bases. The germline V gene encodes CDR1 SQVTM and CDR2 ANQGSEA. Trimming at V came to 6 bases and at J to 6 bases, leaving 17 bases not matched to a gene. This CDR3 contains 15 residues. For the CDR3, the DNA is TGCAGCGTCGACCGACTGACAGGGTTGATGTCCGAGCAGTACTTC. Protein product: CSVDRLTGLMSEQYF.